This T cell receptor (beta chain) was captured in a study of persistence of HIV-infected CD4 T cells. Study details: Median time on suppressive ART was more than seven years.

This clone was observed a handful of times. Its specificity is unknown. The libraries were made with immunoSEQ version 4 in survey mode. Only in-frame clones appear in the TCRdb table, and some are missing; sequencing was by immunoSEQ multiplex PCR. The sample has fewer than 35,000 clones, approximately 85% seen once. The CDR3 runs 14 residues. Trimming removed 5 bases from V and 0 bases from J, with 11 bases in between. CDR1 and CDR2 from the germline V gene are MNHEY and SMNVEV (reference sequence). Cells were stimulated with CMV-infected fibroblast lysates at approximately 10 ug/mL. CD40L-negative CD69-negative CD45RO-high memory CD4+ T cells were sorted as populations depleted of antigen-responding cells.

The gene calls are TRBV27 and TRBJ2-7; D remains unclear. The material was CD4+ T cells sorted from PBMCs after approximately 19-hour stimulation, obtained from a patient who received antiretroviral therapy. This receptor was obtained from an adult man with HIV who was CMV-seropositive. The CDR3 sequence: CASSLLMSSYEQYF. The CDR3 DNA reads TGTGCCAGCAGTCTCCTGATGAGCTCCTACGAGCAGTACTTC.